The present T cell receptor (beta chain) was sequenced within a study of OX40 agonist ivuxolimab in advanced cancers. In germline, CDR1 is SGDLS, CDR2 YYNGEE. The CDR3 length is 13 residues. V was cut by 7 bases and J by 0 bases, with 11 bases left in between. TCRdb's copy holds only in-frame clones and misses some; the assay was immunoSEQ multiplex PCR. This table has 35,000 to 40,000 clones, about 80% appearing once. This clone has just one count. The V gene is TRBV9, the J gene TRBJ2-7; D remains ambiguous. The sequencing used CD4+ or CD8+ T cells sorted from blood, collected in a trial of the OX40 agonist ivuxolimab. The receptor's source is an adult with an advanced solid tumor such as melanoma, head and neck, liver or kidney cancer. CDR3 nucleotide sequence: TGTGCCAGCGGCGATCCACGCTCCTACGAGCAGTACTTC. Encoded protein: CASGDPRSYEQYF.